Shown below are 14 T cell receptor beta chains from a single sample sequenced in a study of OX40 agonist ivuxolimab in advanced cancers. Library preparation was by the immunoSEQ multiplex PCR assay. TCRdb limited this immuneACCESS table to in-frame rearrangements with V and J called. A share of clones is missing; checked studies link under half to unresolved V genes, and the rest is unexplained. Within this sample are 55,000 to 70,000 clones, with about 84% of them counted one time only. Roughly 6.1% of the sample rests with the top ten. Specimen: CD4+ or CD8+ T cells sorted from blood, collected in a trial of the OX40 agonist ivuxolimab. The receptors stem from an adult with an advanced solid tumor such as melanoma, head and neck, liver or kidney cancer.

The chain links TRBV7-3 to TRBJ1-1; D unclear. Germline V gene lookup returns CDR1 SGHTA and CDR2 FQGTGA. Between the trimmed V and J ends, which lost 4 bases and 5 bases, there was a span of 11 bases. This CDR3 spans 13 amino acids. The CDR3 is CASSWEVETEAFF. DNA for the CDR3: TGTGCCAGCAGCTGGGAGGTGGAGACTGAAGCTTTCTTT.

This rearrangement joins TRBV5-5 to TRBJ2-1, with D possibly TRBD2 on 5 matching bases. Germline CDR1 and CDR2: SGHKS and YYEKEE (reference sequence). Trimming removed 4 bases from V and 2 bases from J, with 13 bases in between. The CDR3 runs to 15 residues. For the CDR3, the DNA is TGTGCCAGCAGCCAAGGACTTAATGCCTACAATGAGCAGTTCTTC. Translating it yields CASSQGLNAYNEQFF.

J is TRBJ2-7 and V is TRBV7-2; weak D call: TRBD1 (6 bases). The CDR3 extends over 14 amino acids. V shed 3 bases and J shed 5 bases, with 14 bases lying between them. The germline V gene encodes CDR1 SGHTA and CDR2 FQGNSA. The CDR3 DNA is TGTGCCAGCAGCTTCTTCCAGGGGTCGAACGAGCAGTACTTC. Its protein product is CASSFFQGSNEQYF.

This chain connects TRBV10-3 to TRBJ1-2; 11 bases align to TRBD1. The CDR3 contains 16 residues. Trimming removed 1 base from V and 4 bases from J; junction bases left unmatched: 5. The germline CDR1 and CDR2 sequences are ENHRY and SYGVKD. The CDR3 sequence: CAISELRTGGSYGYTF. The CDR3 DNA sequence: TGTGCCATCAGTGAGTTAAGGACAGGGGGCAGCTATGGCTACACCTTC.

The CDR3 coding sequence is TGTGCCATCAGTGAGTCCGGGCTCCTCTATGGCTACACCTTC. Translating gives CAISESGLLYGYTF. The genes are TRBV10-3 and TRBJ1-2; the D is unclear. Trimming pared 0 bases from V and 4 bases from J, leaving 9 bases between. Germline CDR1 and CDR2: ENHRY and SYGVKD. This CDR3 comprises 14 residues.

This clone was counted between two and nine times. The J gene is TRBJ1-1, the V gene TRBV30; D uncertain. The CDR3 is 11 amino acids. V lost 3 bases and J lost 0, with 2 bases in between. CDR1 and CDR2 (germline): GTSNPN, SVGIG (reference sequence). The CDR3 protein is CAWRMNTEAFF. CDR3 in DNA: TGTGCCTGGAGAATGAACACTGAAGCTTTCTTT.

The V gene is TRBV4-2, the J gene TRBJ2-2; D gene ambiguous. This CDR3 contains 15 residues. Trimming removed 1 base at V and 7 bases at J, with 13 bases between. Germline V lookup: CDR1 LGHNA, CDR2 YNFKEQ. CDR3 coding DNA: TGTGCCAGCAGCCAAGGGCGGTCTGACCTCGGGGAGCTGTTTTTT. Protein: CASSQGRSDLGELFF.

This clone was seen more than once but under ten times. A read error may produce the germline difference seen at one junction end. The rearrangement joins TRBV7-6 to TRBJ2-1, with D maybe TRBD1 (5 bases). CDR3 length: 13 amino acids. CDR1 and CDR2 from the germline V gene are SGHVS and FNYEAQ. The CDR3 bases are TGTGCCAGCAGCTTGGGTCCTCAAGGGGCAGGGATCTTC. Its translation: CASSLGPQGAGIF.

V gene TRBV11-2 combines with J gene TRBJ1-1; no reliable D call. This CDR3 comprises 13 residues. V lost 0 bases, J lost 8 bases, and 10 bases lay in between. The V gene's germline CDR1 is SGHAT and CDR2 FQNNGV. The CDR3 region has the DNA TGTGCCAGCAGCTTAGATGAACATTGGGAAGCTTTCTTT. The encoded protein is CASSLDEHWEAFF.

The chain links TRBV30 to TRBJ1-1; D possibly corresponds to TRBD1 (6 bases). The CDR3 length is 14 residues. V was pared by 2 bases and J by 4 bases, with 14 bases between. Per germline, CDR1 GTSNPN and CDR2 SVGIG (reference sequence). The CDR3 nucleotides are TGTGCCTGGAGTTTGGTGACAGGTACCACTGAAGCTTTCTTT. This gives the protein CAWSLVTGTTEAFF.

The CDR3 protein is CASSFSQGQGTDTQYF. CDR3 coding DNA: TGTGCCAGCAGCTTTTCCCAGGGACAGGGCACAGATACGCAGTATTTT. The chain uses TRBV7-2 and TRBJ2-3; TRBD1 agrees at 8 bases. The CDR3 totals 16 residues. V was pared by 3 bases and J by 1 base, with 6 bases of the junction left unmatched. Germline V lookup: CDR1 SGHTA, CDR2 FQGNSA.

Only a few counts were recorded for this clone. The chain joins TRBV19 to TRBJ2-1; the match to TRBD1 covers 8 bases. The V gene's germline CDR1 is LNHDA and CDR2 SQIVND (reference sequence). The CDR3 length is 14 residues. The V gene end was trimmed by 1 base and the J gene end by 7 bases; junction bases not matched to a gene: 3. DNA for the CDR3: TGTGCCAGTAGTATAGGGACAGGGATAAATGAGCAGTTCTTC. Protein sequence: CASSIGTGINEQFF.

This clone was observed once. The chain employs TRBV7-8 and TRBJ2-3; D is undetermined. The germline V and J ends were trimmed by 1 base and 5 bases, with 4 bases remaining between them. Germline V CDR1 and CDR2: SGHVS, FQNEAQ. The CDR3 is 12 residues long. The CDR3 is CASSLVVDTQYF. The CDR3 nucleotides read TGTGCCAGCAGCTTAGTTGTAGATACGCAGTATTTT.

The V and J genes are TRBV11-3 and TRBJ1-1, with 7 bases fitting TRBD1. V shed 5 bases and J 1 base; nucleotides not matched to a gene: 7. CDR3 length: 15 residues. Germline V gene data show CDR1 as SGHNT and CDR2 as YENEEA. The CDR3 DNA reads TGTGCCAGCAGCCCTCGAAGGGGGCCGAACACTGAAGCTTTCTTT. It yields the protein CASSPRRGPNTEAFF.